The 9 T cell receptor beta chains reported below all come from one sample, sequenced in a study of shared clonotypes between healthy human individuals. CD8 cells regarded as naive lacked CD45RO, were positively chosen for CCR7, and omitted terminally differentiated effector memory CD45RA+ cells. TCRdb's table, derived via immunoSEQ multiplex PCR, lists solely in-frame clones and lacks some. The data show about 2 million clones, approximately 95% seen once. Material: naive CD8+ T cells sorted from blood. The receptors stem from a man aged 18 to 29 in good health.

The chain has TRBV4-3 and TRBJ2-3, with 11 nucleotides matching TRBD2. Trimming at V came to 0 bases and at J to 0 bases, leaving 8 bases not matched to a gene. There are 19 residues in the CDR3. Germline lookup yields CDR1 LGHNA and CDR2 YSLEER. In DNA form, the CDR3 reads TGCGCCAGCAGCCAAGATCCCGGGCTAGCGGGAGGAAGCACAGATACGCAGTATTTT. It yields the protein CASSQDPGLAGGSTDTQYF.

The chain joins TRBV14 to TRBJ1-4; D is possibly TRBD1 (5 bases). CDR1 and CDR2 from the germline V gene are SGHDN and FVKESK. V was pared by 0 bases and J by 7 bases, with 15 bases between. This CDR3 is 16 amino acids long. The CDR3 is CASSQEVGEGGEKLFF. In nucleotides, the CDR3 is TGTGCCAGCAGCCAAGAAGTAGGGGAAGGTGGTGAAAAACTGTTTTTT. Variable domain in full (rest from reference TRBV14 and TRBJ1-4): EAGVTQFPSHSVIEKGQTVTLRCDPISGHDNLYWYRRVMGKEIKFLLHFVKESKQDESGMPNNRFLAERTGGTYSTLKVQPAELEDSGVYFCASSQEVGEGGEKLFFGSGTQLSVL.

As for this clone: The sample has other DNA sequences that encode this CDR3 too. This chain links TRBV7-9 with TRBJ2-1; no clear D. The CDR3 is 15 residues long. Trimming removed 0 bases from V and 0 bases from J, with 6 bases in between. The germline V gene encodes CDR1 SEHNR and CDR2 FQNEAQ (reference sequence). CDR3 region: CASSLAQSSYNEQFF. Written as DNA, the CDR3 is TGTGCCAGCAGCTTAGCGCAAAGCTCCTACAATGAGCAGTTCTTC.

The V gene is TRBV27, the J gene TRBJ2-5; weak D call: TRBD2 (5 bases). The V end was cut by 4 bases, the J end by 4 bases, with 10 bases between. The germline CDR1 and CDR2 sequences are MNHEY and SMNVEV (reference sequence). The CDR3 totals 13 residues. The DNA for the CDR3 is TGTGCCAGCAGTTCACTAGAGGGAGAGACCCAGTACTTC. Its translation is CASSSLEGETQYF.

The rearrangement links TRBV5-1 to TRBJ2-7, with D perhaps matching TRBD2 (5 bases). CDR1 is SGHRS, CDR2 YFSETQ, per germline. V gave up 0 bases and J gave up 0 bases, with 13 bases separating them. This CDR3 is built from 16 residues. The CDR3 coding sequence is TGCGCCAGCAGCTTGGTACCAGCGGAGAGCTCCTACGAGCAGTACTTC. This translates into CASSLVPAESSYEQYF.

A remark on this clone: Other DNA sequences in the sample encode the same CDR3. This sequence joins TRBV9 and TRBJ1-2; maybe TRBD1 (6 bases). The V end lost 1 base, the J end lost 4 bases, and 8 bases lay between the germline ends. CDR1 is SGDLS and CDR2 is YYNGEE in the germline V gene. There are 13 residues in the CDR3. CDR3 residues: CASSVQGSYGYTF. DNA of the CDR3: TGTGCCAGCAGCGTACAGGGGAGCTATGGCTACACCTTC.

V is TRBV10-2 and J is TRBJ2-7, with TRBD1 matching over 12 bases. Germline CDR1 reads WSHSY; CDR2 reads SAAADI. This CDR3 contains 15 residues. The V segment lost 5 bases and the J segment 6 bases; nucleotides outside the gene matches: 8. CDR3 DNA sequence: TGCGCCAGCAGTATACCGGGACAGGGGGCCTTCGAGCAGTACTTC. This sequence encodes CASSIPGQGAFEQYF.

J is TRBJ2-3 and V is TRBV10-3; 9 bases agree with TRBD2. The CDR3 sequence is 17 residues long. V trimming: 0 bases; J trimming: 3 bases; junction bases outside the gene matches: 7. CDR1 is ENHRY, CDR2 SYGVKD, per germline. CDR3 amino acids: CAISESERGDPTDTQYF. Written as DNA, the CDR3 is TGTGCCATCAGTGAGTCTGAGCGGGGGGATCCTACAGATACGCAGTATTTT.

A remark on this clone: In the same sample, other DNA sequences code for this CDR3. The chain links TRBV27 to TRBJ2-7, with D tentatively TRBD2 (6 bases). CDR3 length: 12 residues. Germline CDR1 reads MNHEY; CDR2 reads SMNVEV (reference sequence). V dropped 5 bases and J dropped 6 bases, with 11 bases sitting between them. CDR3 bases: TGTGCCAGCAGTCGACCCGGGGGCGAGCAGTACTTC. This codes for CASSRPGGEQYF.